This T cell receptor (beta chain) was profiled in a study of T-cell reconstitution after alpha-beta-depleted transplantation in children. This clonotype has just a few counts. What it binds is not known. Study-level results: When one year had passed after transplant, most T-cell counts and diversity came from newly produced T cells. TCRbeta diversity was high at day 60 in some patients (a result of surviving recipient T cells and thymic progenitors). In patients about two months after transplant, alpha-beta T cells reportedly arose from several hundred expanded graft clones.

Germline V lookup: CDR1 SQVTM, CDR2 ANQGSEA. The CDR3 is 8 residues long. Trimming pared 7 bases from V and 5 bases from J, leaving 2 bases between. This sample's TCRbeta library carried unique molecular identifier barcodes. TCRdb passed the PCR reads through MiXCR, listing each CDR3 protein once. The sample holds hundreds of thousands of distinct CDR3 sequences, around 13% seen once. This receptor was taken from a girl aged 2-10 years with congenital amegakaryocytic thrombocytopenia, due to receive a stem cell transplant. This chain uses TRBV29-1 with TRBJ2-5; D is uncertain. The sample in question was PBMCs, obtained before TCRalphabeta/CD19-depleted stem cell transplant. This CDR3 is CSEETQYF. The CDR3 nucleotides are TGCAGCGAGGAGACCCAGTACTTC.